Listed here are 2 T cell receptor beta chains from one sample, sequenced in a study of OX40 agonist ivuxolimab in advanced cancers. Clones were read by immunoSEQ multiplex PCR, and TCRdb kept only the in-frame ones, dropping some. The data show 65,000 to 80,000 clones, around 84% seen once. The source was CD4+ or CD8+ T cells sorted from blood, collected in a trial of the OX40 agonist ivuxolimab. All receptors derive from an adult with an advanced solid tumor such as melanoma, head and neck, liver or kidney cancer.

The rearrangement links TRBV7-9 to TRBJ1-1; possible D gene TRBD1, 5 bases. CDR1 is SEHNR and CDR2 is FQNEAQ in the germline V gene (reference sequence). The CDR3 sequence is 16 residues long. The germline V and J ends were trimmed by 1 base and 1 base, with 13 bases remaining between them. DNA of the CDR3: TGTGCCAGCAGCTTAGGGGCGGGACTCAGGAACACTGAAGCTTTCTTT. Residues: CASSLGAGLRNTEAFF.

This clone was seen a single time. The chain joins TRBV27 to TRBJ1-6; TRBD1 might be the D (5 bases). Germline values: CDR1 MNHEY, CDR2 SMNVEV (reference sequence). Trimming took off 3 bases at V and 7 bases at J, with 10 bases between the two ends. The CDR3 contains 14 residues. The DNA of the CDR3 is TGTGCCAGCAGTTTGTCAGGGCTCAATTCACCCCTCCACTTT. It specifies CASSLSGLNSPLHF.